This passage covers 11 T cell receptor beta chains from one sample sequenced in a study of shared clonotypes between healthy human individuals (dated by TCRdb to 2019 to 2021). Libraries were prepared through the immunoSEQ multiplex PCR assay. TCRdb provides this immuneACCESS table in a form limited to in-frame rearrangements. Some clones are lacking; in checked studies, under half of them reflect an unresolved V gene, and why the rest are absent is not known. The table for this sample lists 450,000 to 500,000 clones; about 72% of them were counted only once. The ten largest make up 9.5% to 15% of the sample. Sequencing was done on a sample of PBMCs. All receptors derive from a woman between 40 and 55 years old in good health. Some clones in this sample may be carry-over from other donors' samples.

In nucleotides, the CDR3 is TGTGCCAGCAGCCAAGTGGAGGTAGGGAGTGGCTACACCTTC. Encoded protein: CASSQVEVGSGYTF. V gene TRBV4-2 combines with J gene TRBJ1-2; no clear D gene. This CDR3 is 14 amino acids long. Germline lookup yields CDR1 LGHNA and CDR2 YNFKEQ. Trimming cost V 1 base and J 7 bases, with 13 bases left between them.

The sample holds one count of this clone. J is TRBJ2-5 and V is TRBV15; D possibly matches TRBD1 or TRBD2 (7 bases each). Germline V gives CDR1 LNHNV, CDR2 YYDKDF (reference sequence). The length of the CDR3 is 13 residues. V gave up 8 bases and J gave up 5 bases, with 15 bases separating them. The CDR3 region is CATGQVGGETQYF. DNA of the CDR3: TGTGCCACCGGACAGGTGGGGGGGGAGACCCAGTACTTC.

This clone was counted a single time. CDR3 loop: CASSVGGAWGAANEQFF. The CDR3 nucleotides read TGTGCCAGCAGCGTAGGTGGGGCCTGGGGGGCTGCCAATGAGCAGTTCTTC. The V call is TRBV9, the J call TRBJ2-1; D is perhaps TRBD1 or TRBD2 (6 bases each). Germline-derived CDR1 and CDR2 are SGDLS and YYNGEE. V lost 0 bases to trimming and J lost 6 bases, with 19 bases between them. The CDR3 consists of 17 residues.

This chain uses TRBV5-5 with TRBJ2-3, with 8 positions matching TRBD2. Germline V gene data show CDR1 as SGHKS and CDR2 as YYEKEE (reference sequence). V lost 0 bases to trimming and J lost 2 bases; unmatched junction nucleotides: 11. CDR3 size: 18 residues. In DNA form, the CDR3 reads TGTGCCAGCAGCTTGGGGGTTAGCGGGGCTAGCGCCACAGATACGCAGTATTTT. Translating gives CASSLGVSGASATDTQYF.

The chain recombines TRBV7-8 with TRBJ2-3; 10 nucleotides align to TRBD1. J lost 0 bases, V lost 4 bases, and 7 bases had no gene match. The germline CDR1 and CDR2 sequences are SGHVS and FQNEAQ. This CDR3 contains 17 residues. The DNA for the CDR3 is TGTGCCAGCAGCTGGACAGGGGGTCCGACAAGCACAGATACGCAGTATTTT. It specifies CASSWTGGPTSTDTQYF.

This chain links TRBV5-1 with TRBJ2-2; 7 bases line up with TRBD2. Germline trimming cut 4 bases from V and 0 bases from J; bases unmatched to any gene: 3. CDR3 size: 15 residues. Germline values: CDR1 SGHRS, CDR2 YFSETQ. The CDR3 protein is CASSRGLPNTGELFF. In DNA, the CDR3 is TGCGCCAGCAGCAGGGGACTACCGAACACCGGGGAGCTGTTTTTT. Full variable domain (remainder filled in from reference TRBV5-1 and TRBJ2-2): KAGVTQTPRYLIKTRGQQVTLSCSPISGHRSVSWYQQTPGQGLQFLFEYFSETQRNKGNFPGRFSGRQFSNSRSEMNVSTLELGDSALYLCASSRGLPNTGELFFGEGSRLTVL.

This sequence joins TRBV7-3 and TRBJ2-3, with D perhaps assigned TRBD1 or TRBD2 (5 bases each). The CDR3 totals 15 residues. Trimming pared 3 bases from V and 5 bases from J, leaving 15 bases between. CDR1 SGHTA and CDR2 FQGTGA come from the germline V gene. Here the CDR3 reads CASSFGLGVGDTQYF. In DNA, the CDR3 is TGTGCCAGCAGCTTTGGGTTGGGGGTGGGAGATACGCAGTATTTT.

This chain's CDR3 is CASRATSGGNTGELFF. The CDR3 coding sequence is TGTGCCAGCAGAGCAACTAGCGGGGGGAACACCGGGGAGCTGTTTTTT. The chain joins TRBV9 to TRBJ2-2, with 11 bases that match TRBD2. The germline CDR1 and CDR2 sequences are SGDLS and YYNGEE. The CDR3 sequence is 16 residues long. J was trimmed by 1 base and V by 5 bases; bases with no gene match: 4.

The chain employs TRBV19 and TRBJ2-1; D may be TRBD1 or TRBD2 (6 bases each). The length of the CDR3 is 14 residues. V dropped 5 bases and J dropped 7 bases, with 15 bases sitting between them. Germline loops: CDR1 LNHDA, CDR2 SQIVND (reference sequence). CDR3 DNA: TGTGCCAGTAGTGGGGGGCTAGCAGGGAATGAGCAGTTCTTC. This codes for CASSGGLAGNEQFF.

The chain links TRBV19 to TRBJ2-1, with TRBD2 matching over 7 bases. The CDR3 totals 14 residues. Germline V lookup: CDR1 LNHDA, CDR2 SQIVND (reference sequence). The V and J ends lost 7 bases and 9 bases, in that order; junction bases with no gene match: 12. DNA of the CDR3: TGTGCCAGTACTGCTACTAGCGACCACAGTGAGCAGTTCTTC. Translated: CASTATSDHSEQFF.

The chain is built from TRBV5-4 and TRBJ2-7; D is uncertain. V was trimmed by 1 base and J by 0 bases, leaving 20 bases between them. The germline V gene encodes CDR1 SGHNT and CDR2 YYREEE (reference sequence). The CDR3 has 18 amino acids. CDR3 nucleotides: TGTGCCAGCAGCTTGTTCCTCTCCGGCGGCCCCAGCTCCTACGAGCAGTACTTC. As protein: CASSLFLSGGPSSYEQYF.